A selection of T cell receptor beta chains follows, all from one sample in a study of vaccination and CD4 T cells after COVID-19. These receptors are not linked to any known antigen. MiXCR, applied by TCRdb to the PCR reads, yields one record per CDR3 protein. The sample includes over 8,500 distinct CDR3 sequences, over 25% of them seen just once. Sequencing was carried out using CD4+ T cells from blood, cultured in vitro. The origin of the receptors is a human donor in good health. The CDR3 runs from the conserved cysteine through the conserved F or W.

V gene: TRBV20-1
J gene: TRBJ1-1
CDR3 protein: CSALTGQGNTEAFF

V gene: TRBV6-1
J gene: TRBJ2-2
CDR3 protein: CASKTSGADTGELFF

V gene: TRBV12-3/TRBV12-4
J gene: TRBJ1-6
CDR3 protein: CASSFGGDNSPLHF

V gene: TRBV5-1
J gene: TRBJ2-5
CDR3 protein: CASSSPQRETQYF

V gene: TRBV19
J gene: TRBJ1-5
CDR3 protein: CASSSGNQPQHF

V gene: TRBV6-5
J gene: TRBJ1-2
CDR3 protein: CASSSHKDYGYTF

V gene: TRBV11-3
J gene: TRBJ2-1
CDR3 protein: CASSPRTDTYNEQFF

V gene: TRBV6-1
J gene: TRBJ1-1
CDR3 protein: CASAGLEKTEAFF

V gene: TRBV20-1
J gene: TRBJ1-6
CDR3 protein: CSVRGRSNSPLHF

V gene: TRBV10-3
J gene: TRBJ2-1
CDR3 protein: CAISDMAERITNEQFF

V gene: TRBV20-1
J gene: TRBJ2-1
CDR3 protein: CSAREGGYLNEQFF

V gene: TRBV28
J gene: TRBJ1-2
CDR3 protein: CASSPQGSYGYTF

V gene: TRBV29-1
J gene: TRBJ2-1
CDR3 protein: CSASSGRYNEQFF

V gene: TRBV6-2/TRBV6-3
J gene: TRBJ2-2
CDR3 protein: CASSYVAGGSGELFF